The 13 T cell receptor beta chains below all came from one sample that was sequenced in a study of T cell clonotyping in hematopoietic cell transplantation. Sequenced by immunoSEQ multiplex PCR; TCRdb stores in-frame clones only, minus some. This table has approximately 3,000 clones, about 89% appearing once. Sequences were derived from PBMCs, sampled at the time of graft-versus-host disease after allogeneic stem cell transplant. These receptors came from a male patient over 55 who had an allogeneic stem cell transplant from a related donor, so the T cells may come from the graft donor. Some clones in this sample may be carry-over from other donors' samples.

This clone was detected a few times. V gene TRBV6-5 combines with J gene TRBJ1-2; unclear D gene. Trimming removed 2 bases from V and 7 bases from J, with 8 bases in between. The CDR3 covers 12 residues. Looked up from germline, CDR1 is MNHEY and CDR2 is SVGAGI. The CDR3 here is CASSYSGVGYTF. CDR3 coding DNA: TGTGCCAGCAGTTACAGCGGGGTTGGCTACACCTTC.

The V gene is TRBV5-1, the J gene TRBJ1-6; TRBD1 might be the D (5 bases). This CDR3 is built from 15 residues. V was clipped by 6 bases and J by 7 bases, with 17 bases between them. CDR1 SGHRS and CDR2 YFSETQ come from the germline V gene. The CDR3 loop reads CASNSTGHRNSPLHF. CDR3 nucleotides: TGCGCCAGCAACTCTACGGGGCATCGGAATTCACCCCTCCACTTT.

The chain is built from TRBV28 and TRBJ1-2; D possibly corresponds to TRBD1 (6 bases). The germline CDR1 and CDR2 sequences are MDHEN and SYDVKM. CDR3 size: 14 residues. V gave up 5 bases and J gave up 8 bases, with 18 bases separating them. The CDR3 sequence: CASSPRTVGKGYTF. CDR3 coding DNA: TGTGCCAGCAGTCCCCGGACAGTTGGTAAGGGCTACACCTTC.

V usage is TRBV9 and J usage is TRBJ2-7, with D possibly being TRBD1 or TRBD2 (5 bases each). Trimming shortened V by 4 bases and J by 2 bases, and 10 bases separated the two germline ends. There are 13 residues in the CDR3. The germline gives CDR1 SGDLS, CDR2 YYNGEE. The CDR3 here is CASSQGPAYEQYF. For the CDR3, the DNA is TGTGCCAGCAGCCAGGGACCCGCCTACGAGCAGTACTTC.

The chain couples TRBV5-6 to TRBJ2-2; TRBD1 aligns across 8 bases. Germline V gives CDR1 SGHDT, CDR2 YYEEEE. The CDR3 runs 17 residues. V was clipped by 4 bases and J by 0 bases; unmatched bases: 8. Written as DNA, the CDR3 is TGTGCCAGCAGCCCACTGACAGGGGACCCGAACACCGGGGAGCTGTTTTTT. This gives the protein CASSPLTGDPNTGELFF.

The CDR3 protein is CSVPGDLAAQETQYF. In DNA form, the CDR3 reads TGCAGCGTCCCCGGGGACCTAGCGGCCCAAGAGACCCAGTACTTC. The V and J genes are TRBV29-1 and TRBJ2-5, with 7 nucleotides matching TRBD2. The CDR3 covers 15 residues. J was trimmed by 1 base and V by 6 bases; bases with no gene match: 11. Germline lookup yields CDR1 SQVTM and CDR2 ANQGSEA.

The chain recombines TRBV4-1 with TRBJ2-7; D remains unclear. The V gene lost 0 bases and the J gene lost 3 bases, with 6 bases spanning the gap. CDR1 and CDR2 from the germline V gene are MGHRA and YSYEKL. The CDR3 has 13 amino acids. CDR3 protein: CASSQDPDYEQYF. CDR3 in DNA: TGCGCCAGCAGCCAAGATCCAGACTACGAGCAGTACTTC.

The CDR3 reads CASSLSGSGEQFF. Here the CDR3 DNA reads TGTGCCAGCAGCCTTTCAGGGAGTGGGGAGCAGTTCTTC. The rearrangement joins TRBV13 to TRBJ2-1; D tentatively fits TRBD1 or TRBD2 (5 bases each). The CDR3 length is 13 residues. Germline V gives CDR1 PRHDT, CDR2 FYEKMQ (reference sequence). V was trimmed by 5 bases and J by 10 bases, leaving 15 bases between them.

The V call is TRBV10-2, the J call TRBJ1-1; D unclear. Germline V lookup: CDR1 WSHSY, CDR2 SAAADI. The length of the CDR3 is 15 residues. Trimming removed 0 bases from V and 4 bases from J, with 12 bases in between. CDR3 nucleotides: TGCGCCAGCAGTGAGTCGGCGGGGTATCGCACTGAAGCTTTCTTT. Its translation: CASSESAGYRTEAFF.

The V gene is TRBV15, the J gene TRBJ2-7, with D unclear. The V gene lost 1 base and the J gene lost 1 base, with 5 bases spanning the gap. CDR1 is LNHNV and CDR2 is YYDKDF in the germline V gene (reference sequence). The CDR3 is 13 amino acids. CDR3 region: CATSRGSSYEQYF. The CDR3 DNA is TGTGCCACCAGCAGAGGTTCTTCCTACGAGCAGTACTTC. Combining the CDR3 with reference TRBV15 and TRBJ2-7 gives the whole variable domain DAMVIQNPRYQVTQFGKPVTLSCSQTLNHNVMYWYQQKSSQAPKLLFHYYDKDFNNEADTPDNFQSRRPNTSFCFLDIRSPGLGDTAMYLCATSRGSSYEQYFGPGTRLTVT.

In this sample, this clone turned up once. The chain uses TRBV4-3 and TRBJ2-2, with 8 bases matching TRBD1. The V and J ends lost 0 bases and 1 base, in that order; junction bases with no gene match: 4. The CDR3 is made up of 17 amino acids. Germline V CDR1 and CDR2: LGHNA, YSLEER. CDR3 bases: TGCGCCAGCAGCCAAGATGGAGGGACAGGGAACACCGGGGAGCTGTTTTTT. This sequence encodes CASSQDGGTGNTGELFF.

The chain carries TRBV7-3 and TRBJ1-1; D call uncertain. Germline assignment: CDR1 SGHTA and CDR2 FQGTGA. Trimming cost V 6 bases and J 6 bases, with 14 bases left between them. This CDR3 spans 13 amino acids. The CDR3 region is CASSPDPWSEAFF. CDR3 bases: TGTGCCAGCAGTCCAGATCCATGGTCTGAAGCTTTCTTT.

This clone occurred once. The chain couples TRBV29-1 to TRBJ1-1; D is perhaps TRBD1 (6 bases). This CDR3 spans 12 amino acids. V lost 7 bases and J 1 base, leaving 10 bases between the germline ends. Germline values: CDR1 SQVTM, CDR2 ANQGSEA. In nucleotides, the CDR3 is TGCAGCGCTTGGACAGAGAACACTGAAGCTTTCTTT. Encoded protein: CSAWTENTEAFF. The complete variable domain, with remaining parts taken from reference TRBV29-1 and TRBJ1-1, reads SAVISQKPSRDICQRGTSLTIQCQVDSQVTMMFWYRQQPGQSLTLIATANQGSEATYESGFVIDKFPISRPNLTFSTLTVSNMSPEDSSIYLCSAWTENTEAFFGQGTRLTVV.